These T cell receptor beta chains were read from a single sample in a study of shared clonotypes between healthy human individuals. Sequencing used immunoSEQ multiplex PCR; TCRdb keeps in-frame clones, though not all of them. The data hold 1.4 million or so clones, with 98% observed a single time. Sequencing was done on a sample of naive CD4+ T cells sorted from blood. Receptor source: a man between 25 and 39 years old in good health. CDR3s include the opening cysteine and the closing phenylalanine or tryptophan. D genes are given only for firm matches. Clone size appears in some rows only: once, few, many, or a class for an expanded clone.

NA NA TRBJ2-7 TRBV18 CASSPSRGEQYF TGTGCCAGCTCACCATCCAGGGGCGAGCAGTACTTC
once TRBD2 TRBJ2-1 TRBV18 CASSRGLAGGLEQFF TGTGCCAGCTCACGTGGACTAGCGGGAGGGCTTGAGCAGTTCTTC
NA NA TRBJ2-5 TRBV20-1 CGGQLVETQYF TGCGGAGGGCAGTTAGTGGAGACCCAGTACTTC
NA NA TRBJ2-7 TRBV7-8 CASSLVGGYEQYF TGTGCCAGCAGCCTGGTTGGGGGTTACGAGCAGTACTTC
NA TRBD1 TRBJ2-1 TRBV25-1 CASRGTGRSNEQFF TGTGCCAGCAGGGGGACAGGGCGCTCCAATGAGCAGTTCTTC
NA TRBD2 TRBJ2-7 TRBV28 CASSLGGTSGSSYEQYF TGTGCCAGCAGTTTAGGGGGAACTAGCGGGAGCTCCTACGAGCAGTACTTC
NA TRBD1 TRBJ2-7 TRBV4-1 CASSQGGDRADSSYEQYF TGCGCCAGCAGCCAAGGCGGTGACAGGGCAGACAGCTCCTACGAGCAGTACTTC
NA NA TRBJ2-3 TRBV11-2 CASSSRTDTQYF TGTGCCAGCAGCTCTCGAACAGATACGCAGTATTTT
NA NA TRBJ2-7 TRBV30 CAWSGQPTYEQYF TGTGCCTGGAGTGGGCAGCCCACCTACGAGCAGTACTTC
NA NA TRBJ1-1 TRBV7-9 CASSFASYNEAFF TGTGCCAGCAGCTTCGCCAGCTACAATGAAGCTTTCTTT
NA NA TRBJ2-7 TRBV9 CASSVGQDPYEQYF TGTGCCAGCAGCGTAGGACAGGACCCCTACGAGCAGTACTTC
NA TRBD2 TRBJ2-1 TRBV5-6 CASSGSGRAGWDEQFF TGTGCCAGCAGCGGTAGCGGGAGGGCCGGTTGGGATGAGCAGTTCTTC
NA TRBD1 TRBJ2-3 TRBV5-4 CASSPGQARTDTQYF TGTGCCAGCAGCCCCGGACAGGCACGCACAGATACGCAGTATTTT
NA NA TRBJ2-1 TRBV7-3 CASSLRGALSYNEQFF TGTGCCAGCAGCTTAAGGGGTGCACTATCCTACAATGAGCAGTTCTTC
NA NA TRBJ1-2 TRBV19 CASSIEGSGGYTF TGTGCCAGTAGTATAGAGGGGAGCGGCGGCTACACCTTC
NA NA TRBJ1-4 TRBV7-9 CASSLDGSGAALFF TGTGCCAGCAGCTTAGACGGCAGTGGGGCAGCTCTGTTTTTT
NA NA TRBJ2-3 TRBV9 CASSVAVAGDTQYF TGTGCCAGCAGCGTAGCAGTGGCGGGCGATACGCAGTATTTT
NA NA TRBJ2-3 TRBV9 CASSVEGREADTQYF TGTGCCAGCAGCGTAGAGGGCAGGGAAGCAGATACGCAGTATTTT
NA NA TRBJ2-7 TRBV27 CASSPPGPTEQYF TGTGCCAGCAGCCCGCCGGGACCCACCGAGCAGTACTTC
NA NA TRBJ2-1 TRBV7-8 CASSRVSDEQFF TGTGCCAGCAGCCGCGTTTCTGATGAGCAGTTCTTC
NA TRBD1 TRBJ2-5 TRBV5-1 CASSLGTEETQYF TGCGCCAGCAGCCTAGGGACAGAAGAGACCCAGTACTTC
NA NA TRBJ2-1 TRBV5-1 CASSLDPRRNNEQFF TGCGCCAGCAGCTTGGACCCTAGGAGGAACAATGAGCAGTTCTTC
NA TRBD2 TRBJ2-1 TRBV11-2 CASSLFVTGGGNEQFF TGTGCCAGCAGCTTGTTTGTGACGGGAGGGGGGAATGAGCAGTTCTTC
NA TRBD2 TRBJ2-1 TRBV5-1 CASSSASGISYNEQFF TGCGCCAGCAGCAGCGCTAGCGGGATAAGCTACAATGAGCAGTTCTTC
once NA TRBJ2-7 TRBV19 CASSPQWGLGYEQYF TGTGCCAGTAGCCCCCAGTGGGGGTTAGGATACGAGCAGTACTTC
once TRBD2 TRBJ2-5 TRBV7-8 CASSWLAVQETQYF TGTGCCAGCAGCTGGCTAGCGGTCCAAGAGACCCAGTACTTC
NA TRBD1 TRBJ1-2 TRBV25-1 CASSAGDSYGYTF TGTGCCAGCAGCGCCGGGGACAGCTATGGCTACACCTTC
NA NA TRBJ1-1 TRBV28 CASSWRGELMNTEAFF TGTGCCAGCAGTTGGCGGGGGGAATTAATGAACACTGAAGCTTTCTTT
NA NA TRBJ2-5 TRBV18 CASSPLPILTRLREETQYF TGTGCCAGCTCACCACTACCTATCTTAACAAGGTTGCGGGAAGAGACCCAGTACTTC
NA NA TRBJ2-1 TRBV7-9 CASSLNPGSYNEQFF TGTGCCAGCAGCTTAAATCCTGGCTCCTACAATGAGCAGTTCTTC
NA NA TRBJ2-7 TRBV5-1 CASSLGHSYEQYF TGCGCCAGCAGCTTGGGGCACTCCTACGAGCAGTACTTC
NA TRBD2 TRBJ2-1 TRBV7-8 CASSFRLAGNEQFF TGTGCCAGCAGCTTCAGACTAGCGGGCAATGAGCAGTTCTTC
NA NA TRBJ1-4 TRBV7-2 CASSLGPGKGEKLFF TGTGCCAGCAGCTTAGGTCCAGGGAAAGGTGAAAAACTGTTTTTT
NA NA TRBJ2-2 TRBV2 CASRGVTGGELFF TGTGCCAGCAGGGGGGTCACGGGCGGGGAGCTGTTTTTT
once NA TRBJ1-1 TRBV6-5 CASRGLPNTEAFF TGTGCCAGCAGGGGACTCCCGAACACTGAAGCTTTCTTT
NA TRBD1 TRBJ2-7 TRBV7-2 CASSLALDRGGYEQYF TGTGCCAGCAGCTTAGCCCTGGACAGGGGGGGCTACGAGCAGTACTTC
once TRBD1 TRBJ1-5 TRBV28 CASNKDRGSQPQHF TGTGCCAGCAATAAAGACAGGGGGTCTCAGCCCCAGCATTTT
NA NA TRBJ2-1 TRBV19 CASSTMRGSSYNEQFF TGTGCCAGTAGTACGATGAGGGGTAGCTCCTACAATGAGCAGTTCTTC
NA NA TRBJ2-5 TRBV11-2 CASRTRTRQETQYF TGTGCCAGCAGGACTAGGACCAGACAAGAGACCCAGTACTTC
NA NA TRBJ1-5 TRBV7-2 CASSFTRLQPQHF TGTGCCAGCAGCTTTACTCGACTTCAGCCCCAGCATTTT
NA TRBD1 TRBJ1-2 TRBV11-2 CASSRGQGAFVYGYTF TGTGCCAGCAGCCGCGGACAGGGGGCGTTTGTCTATGGCTACACCTTC
NA TRBD2 TRBJ2-7 TRBV7-2 CASSFDGSGVNYEQYF TGTGCCAGCAGCTTTGACGGTAGCGGGGTTAACTACGAGCAGTACTTC
NA TRBD2 TRBJ2-7 TRBV4-2 CASSQAWGEGTEQYF TGTGCCAGCAGCCAAGCCTGGGGGGAGGGGACCGAGCAGTACTTC
NA NA TRBJ2-1 TRBV5-4 CASIDDSEDEQFF TGTGCCAGCATCGATGACAGCGAAGACGAGCAGTTCTTC
NA NA TRBJ2-7 TRBV10-2 CASSDPHGAATYEQYF TGCGCCAGCAGTGACCCACATGGAGCGGCGACCTACGAGCAGTACTTC
NA NA TRBJ1-2 TRBV9 CASSPTSGGGYTF TGTGCCAGCAGCCCTACCTCCGGAGGAGGCTACACCTTC
once TRBD2 TRBJ2-7 TRBV19 CASSGTTQLYEQYF TGTGCCAGTAGTGGGACTACCCAACTCTACGAGCAGTACTTC
NA TRBD1 TRBJ1-3 TRBV29-1 CSVESGGDGNTIYF TGCAGCGTTGAATCAGGGGGAGACGGAAACACCATATATTTT
NA TRBD1 TRBJ1-2 TRBV7-2 CASSLNRGGYGYTF TGTGCCAGCAGCTTAAACAGGGGAGGCTATGGCTACACCTTC